This T cell receptor (beta chain) was recovered during a study of T-cell memory formation after mild COVID-19. The CDR3 length is 16 residues. Study-level points and caveats: A second wave expanding day 15 to 37 was CD4+-biased; contracting clones were balanced. Unconfirmed was the SARS-CoV-2 specificity of second-wave clones that peaked on day 37.

Concerning this clonotype: What it recognizes is unknown.

TCRdb called the 5' RACE reads again in MiXCR, with one record for every CDR3 protein. The table lists about 400,000 distinct CDR3 sequences, about a quarter of them singletons. The sequence was obtained from an adult woman who had mild COVID-19 (a few samples of this study predate the infection). Cell type and time point are not known. J is TRBJ2-1 and V is TRBV21-1; the listed D gene, TRBD1, was not tested against the DNA. TRBV21-1 is a pseudogene locus. The sample comprised PBMCs or a T cell subset sorted from them (not recorded which). This CDR3 is CASSKKPGGSYNEQFF. The CDR3 region has the DNA TGTGCCAGCAGCAAAAAACCAGGGGGGAGCTACAATGAGCAGTTCTTC.